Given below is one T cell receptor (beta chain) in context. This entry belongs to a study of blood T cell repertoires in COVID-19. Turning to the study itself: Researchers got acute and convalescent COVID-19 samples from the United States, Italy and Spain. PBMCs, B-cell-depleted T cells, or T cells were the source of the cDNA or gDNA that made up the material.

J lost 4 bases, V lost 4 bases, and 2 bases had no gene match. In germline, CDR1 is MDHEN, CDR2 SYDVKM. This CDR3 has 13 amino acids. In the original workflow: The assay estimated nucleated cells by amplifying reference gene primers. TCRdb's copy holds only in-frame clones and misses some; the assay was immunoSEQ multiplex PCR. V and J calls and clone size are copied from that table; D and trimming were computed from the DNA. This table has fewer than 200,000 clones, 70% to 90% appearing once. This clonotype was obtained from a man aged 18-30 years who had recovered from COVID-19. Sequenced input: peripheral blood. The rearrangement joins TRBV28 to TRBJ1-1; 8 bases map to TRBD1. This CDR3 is CASSSTGGTEAFF. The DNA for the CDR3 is TGTGCCAGCAGTTCCACAGGGGGCACTGAAGCTTTCTTT.